These 15 T cell receptor beta chains share one sample of origin, sequenced in a study of cytomegalovirus exposure and HLA in healthy donors. The study ran its PCR with 60 Vbeta and 13 Jbeta primers. The assay was immunoSEQ multiplex PCR, and TCRdb's table has in-frame clones only and misses some. The sample has under 80,000 clones, 68% seen once. Source material: PBMCs. Receptors were obtained from a young woman in good health and CMV-seronegative.

The chain carries TRBV5-5 and TRBJ1-2; possible D gene TRBD1, 6 bases. The V gene lost 7 bases and the J gene lost 2 bases, with 18 bases spanning the gap. Looked up from germline, CDR1 is SGHKS and CDR2 is YYEKEE (reference sequence). This CDR3 spans 15 amino acids. CDR3: CASSLVGTHNYGYTF. CDR3 nucleotide sequence: TGTGCCAGCTCTCTCGTGGGGACACACAACTATGGCTACACCTTC.

This sequence joins TRBV11-2 and TRBJ2-1, with 13 bases matching TRBD2. Germline V gene lookup returns CDR1 SGHAT and CDR2 FQNNGV. The CDR3 runs to 17 residues. J gave up 3 bases and V 6 bases, and 8 bases lay outside the gene matches. In DNA, the CDR3 is TGTGCCAGCAGTCCGTCGACTAGCGGGGGGATCTACAATGAGCAGTTCTTC. Translating gives CASSPSTSGGIYNEQFF.

V gene TRBV7-8 combines with J gene TRBJ1-2; D uncertain. From germline, CDR1 is SGHVS and CDR2 FQNEAQ. The CDR3 consists of 14 residues. Trimming stripped 1 base from V and 4 bases from J, with 10 bases between. The CDR3 region has the DNA TGTGCCAGCAGCTTAGATGCAGGATCCTATGGCTACACCTTC. Translating it yields CASSLDAGSYGYTF.

The rearrangement joins TRBV19 to TRBJ1-4; D is possibly TRBD1 (5 bases). Germline CDR1 reads LNHDA; CDR2 reads SQIVND (reference sequence). The CDR3 covers 18 residues. With 5 bases removed from V and 0 bases from J, the gap between germline ends came to 19 bases. CDR3 sequence: CASSAHRSRDSTNEKLFF. DNA of the CDR3: TGTGCCAGTAGTGCCCACAGGTCCCGGGACTCAACTAATGAAAAACTGTTTTTT. The full variable domain, in which reference TRBV19 and TRBJ1-4 provide the parts outside the CDR3, is DGGITQSPKYLFRKEGQNVTLSCEQNLNHDAMYWYRQDPGQGLRLIYYSQIVNDFQKGDIAEGYSVSREKKESFPLTVTSAQKNPTAFYLCASSAHRSRDSTNEKLFFGSGTQLSVL.

Only a few counts were recorded for this clone. The rearrangement joins TRBV5-4 to TRBJ2-7; 8 nucleotides match TRBD2. The CDR3 length is 15 residues. The J segment lost 0 bases and the V segment lost 5 bases, leaving 7 bases of the junction unmatched. Germline CDR1 reads SGHNT; CDR2 reads YYREEE (reference sequence). The CDR3, as DNA: TGTGCCAGCAGACAAATAGCGGGGTTCTCCTACGAGCAGTACTTC. As protein: CASRQIAGFSYEQYF.

The chain joins TRBV6-5 to TRBJ2-7; 7 nucleotides align to TRBD1. V shed 6 bases and J 4 bases; nucleotides not matched to a gene: 9. Germline lookup yields CDR1 MNHEY and CDR2 SVGAGI. The CDR3 has 14 residues. CDR3 nucleotides: TGTGCCAGCAGCAGGGACCAGGGGGAATACGAGCAGTACTTC. This gives the protein CASSRDQGEYEQYF.

This chain links TRBV2 with TRBJ1-1; D not resolved. With 9 bases removed from V and 6 bases from J, the gap between germline ends came to 17 bases. Germline loops: CDR1 SNHLY, CDR2 FYNNEI. CDR3 size: 13 residues. The CDR3 region has the DNA TGTGCCAGTGGTCGGGTCAGTTACTCTGAAGCTTTCTTT. Its protein product is CASGRVSYSEAFF.

This chain joins TRBV5-5 and TRBJ1-4; perhaps TRBD1 as D (6 bases). This CDR3 is 13 amino acids long. Germline V gene data show CDR1 as SGHKS and CDR2 as YYEKEE (reference sequence). The V gene lost 5 bases and the J gene lost 5 bases, with 10 bases spanning the gap. CDR3 in amino acids: CASRDSPNEKLFF. DNA of the CDR3: TGTGCCAGCAGGGACAGCCCGAATGAAAAACTGTTTTTT.

V gene TRBV10-3 combines with J gene TRBJ2-3, with TRBD2 matching 10 bases. The CDR3 is made up of 16 amino acids. Trimming cost V 4 bases and J 2 bases; bases outside gene matches: 6. Germline CDR1 reads ENHRY; CDR2 reads SYGVKD. This CDR3 reads CAISAPLAGDTDTQYF. The CDR3 DNA is TGTGCCATCAGTGCCCCCCTAGCGGGGGACACAGATACGCAGTATTTT.

The rearrangement uses TRBV4-2 and TRBJ2-5; 9 bases fit TRBD2. Near its end, the DNA agrees better with TRBJ2-7, so the J call may be wrong. CDR3 length equals 17 residues. Germline loops: CDR1 LGHNA, CDR2 YNFKEQ. The CDR3 coding sequence is TGTGCCAGCAGCCAGGCGTCCCGAGCGGGGGGTTCCTACGAGCAGTACTTC. Translation: CASSQASRAGGSYEQYF.

The V and J genes are TRBV11-3 and TRBJ1-2, with D perhaps matching TRBD1 (6 bases). The germline V gene has CDR1 SGHNT and CDR2 YENEEA. The CDR3 spans 15 residues. Trimming took 5 bases from V and 5 from J, leaving 18 bases between them. The DNA of the CDR3 is TGTGCCAGCAGCGCGTGGACAGCCAACGGATATGGCTACACCTTC. Its translation is CASSAWTANGYGYTF. Drawing the rest from reference TRBV11-3 and TRBJ1-2, the complete variable domain is EAGVVQSPRYKIIEKKQPVAFWCNPISGHNTLYWYLQNLGQGPELLIRYENEEAVDDSQLPKDRFSAERLKGVDSTLKIQPAELGDSAVYLCASSAWTANGYGYTFGSGTRLTVV.

The chain links TRBV6-6 to TRBJ2-2; the D is unclear. CDR3 length: 14 residues. The V end was cut by 0 bases, the J end by 4 bases, with 6 bases between. The germline V gene encodes CDR1 MNHNY and CDR2 SVGAGI (reference sequence). The CDR3 region has the DNA TGTGCCAGCAGTTACTCGAAACTCACCGGGGAGCTGTTTTTT. It specifies CASSYSKLTGELFF.

The gene calls are TRBV7-6 and TRBJ2-3; 8 bases match TRBD1. The V segment lost 5 bases and the J segment 4 bases; nucleotides outside the gene matches: 8. The CDR3 loop spans 15 amino acids. CDR1 and CDR2 (germline): SGHVS, FNYEAQ. The CDR3 sequence is CASSVDRATADTQYF. CDR3 DNA: TGTGCCAGCAGCGTGGACAGGGCCACGGCAGATACGCAGTATTTT.

This chain joins TRBV6-6 and TRBJ2-7; 7 bases are a match to TRBD1. The V segment lost 6 bases and the J segment 6 bases; nucleotides outside the gene matches: 5. From germline, CDR1 is MNHNY and CDR2 SVGAGI (reference sequence). This CDR3 region has 12 residues. The CDR3 nucleotides are TGTGCCAGCAGGACAGGGACGGCCGAGCAGTACTTC. Amino acids: CASRTGTAEQYF.

This chain uses TRBV11-2 with TRBJ1-6; weak D call: TRBD1 (6 bases). V lost 2 bases and J 6 bases, leaving 8 bases between the germline ends. Germline loops: CDR1 SGHAT, CDR2 FQNNGV. This CDR3 contains 14 residues. In nucleotides, the CDR3 is TGTGCCAGCAGCTTAACAGGGAGTAATTCACCCCTCCACTTT. Encoded protein: CASSLTGSNSPLHF.